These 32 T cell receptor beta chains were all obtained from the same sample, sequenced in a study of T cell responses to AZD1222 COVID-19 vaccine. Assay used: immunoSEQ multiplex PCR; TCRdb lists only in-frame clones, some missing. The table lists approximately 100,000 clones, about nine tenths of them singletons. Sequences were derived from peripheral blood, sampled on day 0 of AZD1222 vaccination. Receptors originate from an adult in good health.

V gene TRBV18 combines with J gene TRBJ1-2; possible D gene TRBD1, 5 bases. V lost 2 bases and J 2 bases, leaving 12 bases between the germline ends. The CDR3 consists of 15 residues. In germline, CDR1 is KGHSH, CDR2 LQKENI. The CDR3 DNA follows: TGTGCCAGCTCACCATCTTGGGGGACGAACTATGGCTACACCTTC. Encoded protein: CASSPSWGTNYGYTF. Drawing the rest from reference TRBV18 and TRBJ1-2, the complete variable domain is NAGVMQNPRHLVRRRGQEARLRCSPMKGHSHVYWYRQLPEEGLKFMVYLQKENIIDESGMPKERFSAEFPKEGPSILRIQQVVRGDSAAYFCASSPSWGTNYGYTFGSGTRLTVV.

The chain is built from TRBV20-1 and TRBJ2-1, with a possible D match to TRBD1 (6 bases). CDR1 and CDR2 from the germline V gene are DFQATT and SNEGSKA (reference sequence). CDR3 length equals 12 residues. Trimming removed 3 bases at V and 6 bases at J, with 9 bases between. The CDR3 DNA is TGCAGTGCTAGTTTGGGGGCCAATGAGCAGTTCTTC. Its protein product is CSASLGANEQFF.

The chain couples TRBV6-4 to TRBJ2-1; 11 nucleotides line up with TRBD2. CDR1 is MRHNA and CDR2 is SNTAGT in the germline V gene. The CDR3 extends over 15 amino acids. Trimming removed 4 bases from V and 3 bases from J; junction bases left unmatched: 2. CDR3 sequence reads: CASSAGTSGYNEQFF. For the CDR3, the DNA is TGTGCCAGCAGTGCTGGGACTAGCGGCTACAATGAGCAGTTCTTC.

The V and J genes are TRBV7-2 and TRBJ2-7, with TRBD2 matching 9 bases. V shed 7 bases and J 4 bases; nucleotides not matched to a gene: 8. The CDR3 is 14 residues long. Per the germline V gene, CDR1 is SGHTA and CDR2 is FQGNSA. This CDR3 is CASKRPTSGYEQYF. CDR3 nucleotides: TGTGCCAGCAAGCGACCGACTAGCGGATACGAGCAGTACTTC.

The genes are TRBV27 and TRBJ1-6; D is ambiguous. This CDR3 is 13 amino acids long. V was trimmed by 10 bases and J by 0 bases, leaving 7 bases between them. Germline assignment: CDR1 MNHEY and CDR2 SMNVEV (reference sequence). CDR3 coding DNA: TGTGCCACCCGAAGCTCCTATAATTCACCCCTCCACTTT. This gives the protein CATRSSYNSPLHF.

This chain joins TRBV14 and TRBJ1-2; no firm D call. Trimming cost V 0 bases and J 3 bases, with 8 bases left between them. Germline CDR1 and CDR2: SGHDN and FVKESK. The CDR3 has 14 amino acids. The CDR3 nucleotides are TGTGCCAGCAGCCAAGATGGGCGTTACTATGGCTACACCTTC. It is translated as CASSQDGRYYGYTF. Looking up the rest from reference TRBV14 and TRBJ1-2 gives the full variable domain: EAGVTQFPSHSVIEKGQTVTLRCDPISGHDNLYWYRRVMGKEIKFLLHFVKESKQDESGMPNNRFLAERTGGTYSTLKVQPAELEDSGVYFCASSQDGRYYGYTFGSGTRLTVV.

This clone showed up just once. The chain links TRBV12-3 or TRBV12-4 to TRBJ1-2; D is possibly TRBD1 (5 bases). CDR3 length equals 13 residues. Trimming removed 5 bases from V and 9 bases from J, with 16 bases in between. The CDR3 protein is CASSRTMGVSYTF. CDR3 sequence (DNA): TGTGCCAGCAGTAGGACAATGGGGGTTAGCTACACCTTC.

The CDR3 region is CASSLTGSTEQFF. CDR3 nucleotide sequence: TGTGCCAGCAGCTTAACGGGTAGTACTGAGCAGTTCTTC. The V gene is TRBV7-3, the J gene TRBJ2-1; no definite D call. Germline values: CDR1 SGHTA, CDR2 FQGTGA. CDR3 length: 13 residues. V was clipped by 0 bases and J by 9 bases, with 9 bases between them.

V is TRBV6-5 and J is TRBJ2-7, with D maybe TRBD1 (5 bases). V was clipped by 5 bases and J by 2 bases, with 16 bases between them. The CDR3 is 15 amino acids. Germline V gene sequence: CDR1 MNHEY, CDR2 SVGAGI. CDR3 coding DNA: TGTGCCAGCAGTCCCTTTAGGGGTGGTGCCTACGAGCAGTACTTC. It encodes CASSPFRGGAYEQYF.

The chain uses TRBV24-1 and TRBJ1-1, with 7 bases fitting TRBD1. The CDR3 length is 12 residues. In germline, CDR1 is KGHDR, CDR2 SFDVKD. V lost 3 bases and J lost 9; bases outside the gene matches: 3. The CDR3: CATSDTDRKAFF. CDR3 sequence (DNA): TGTGCCACCAGTGATACGGACAGGAAAGCTTTCTTT.

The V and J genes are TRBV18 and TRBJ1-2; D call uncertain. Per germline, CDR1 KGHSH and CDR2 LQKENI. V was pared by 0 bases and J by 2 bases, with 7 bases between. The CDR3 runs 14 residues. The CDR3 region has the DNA TGTGCCAGCTCACCACCGACGGGGAACTATGGCTACACCTTC. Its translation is CASSPPTGNYGYTF. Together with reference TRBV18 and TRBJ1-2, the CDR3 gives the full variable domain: NAGVMQNPRHLVRRRGQEARLRCSPMKGHSHVYWYRQLPEEGLKFMVYLQKENIIDESGMPKERFSAEFPKEGPSILRIQQVVRGDSAAYFCASSPPTGNYGYTFGSGTRLTVV.

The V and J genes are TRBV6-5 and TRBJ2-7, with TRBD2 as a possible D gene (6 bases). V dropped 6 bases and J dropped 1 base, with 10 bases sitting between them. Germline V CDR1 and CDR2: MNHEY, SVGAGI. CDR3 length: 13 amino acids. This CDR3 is CASSLGGSYEQYF. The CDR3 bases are TGTGCCAGCAGCCTCGGGGGATCCTACGAGCAGTACTTC.

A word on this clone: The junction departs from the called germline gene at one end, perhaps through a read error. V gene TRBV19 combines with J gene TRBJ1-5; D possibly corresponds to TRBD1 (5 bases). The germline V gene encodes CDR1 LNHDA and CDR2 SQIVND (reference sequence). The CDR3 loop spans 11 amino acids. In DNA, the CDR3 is TGTGCCAGTAGTATTGAGGGGACCCAACATTTT. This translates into CASSIEGTQHF.

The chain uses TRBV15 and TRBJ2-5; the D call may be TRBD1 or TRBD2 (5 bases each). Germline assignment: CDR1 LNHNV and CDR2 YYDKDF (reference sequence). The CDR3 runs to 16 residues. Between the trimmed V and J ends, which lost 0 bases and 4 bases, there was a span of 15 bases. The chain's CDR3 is CATSRDLDPRGETQYF. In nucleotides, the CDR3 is TGTGCCACCAGCAGAGATCTCGATCCGAGGGGAGAGACCCAGTACTTC.

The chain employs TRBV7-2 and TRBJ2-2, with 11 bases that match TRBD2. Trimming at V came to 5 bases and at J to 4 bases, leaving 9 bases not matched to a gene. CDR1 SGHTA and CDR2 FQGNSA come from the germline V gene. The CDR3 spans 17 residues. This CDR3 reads CASSRLASGGPTGELFF. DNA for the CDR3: TGTGCCAGCAGCCGCCTAGCTAGCGGGGGGCCCACCGGGGAGCTGTTTTTT.

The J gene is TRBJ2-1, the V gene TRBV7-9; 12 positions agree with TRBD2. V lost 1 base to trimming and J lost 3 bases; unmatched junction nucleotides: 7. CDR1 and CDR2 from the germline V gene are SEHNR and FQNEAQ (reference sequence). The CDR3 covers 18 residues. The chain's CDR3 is CASSLGPSGGAIYNEQFF. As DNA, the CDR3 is TGTGCCAGCAGCTTAGGACCTAGCGGGGGGGCGATCTACAATGAGCAGTTCTTC. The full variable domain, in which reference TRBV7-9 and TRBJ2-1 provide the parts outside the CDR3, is DTGVSQNPRHKITKRGQNVTFRCDPISEHNRLYWYRQTLGQGPEFLTYFQNEAQLEKSRLLSDRFSAERPKGSFSTLEIQRTEQGDSAMYLCASSLGPSGGAIYNEQFFGPGTRLTVL.

The chain's CDR3 is CASRQGGQPQHF. In DNA, the CDR3 is TGTGCCAGCCGACAGGGAGGCCAGCCCCAGCATTTT. The chain combines TRBV19 with TRBJ1-5; 7 positions match TRBD1. Trimming cost V 9 bases and J 7 bases; bases outside gene matches: 6. This CDR3 spans 12 amino acids. In germline, CDR1 is LNHDA, CDR2 SQIVND (reference sequence).

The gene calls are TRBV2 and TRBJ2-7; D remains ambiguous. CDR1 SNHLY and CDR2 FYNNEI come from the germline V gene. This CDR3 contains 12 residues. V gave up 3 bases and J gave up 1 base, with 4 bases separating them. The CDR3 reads CASSDWSYEQYF. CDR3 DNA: TGTGCCAGCAGTGACTGGTCCTACGAGCAGTACTTC.

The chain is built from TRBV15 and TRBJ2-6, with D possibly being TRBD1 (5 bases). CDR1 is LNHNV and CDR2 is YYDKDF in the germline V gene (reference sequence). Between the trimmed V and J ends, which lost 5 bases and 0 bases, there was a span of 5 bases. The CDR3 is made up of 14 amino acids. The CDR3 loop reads CATSGASGANVLTF. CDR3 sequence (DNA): TGTGCCACCAGCGGGGCCTCTGGGGCCAACGTCCTGACTTTC.

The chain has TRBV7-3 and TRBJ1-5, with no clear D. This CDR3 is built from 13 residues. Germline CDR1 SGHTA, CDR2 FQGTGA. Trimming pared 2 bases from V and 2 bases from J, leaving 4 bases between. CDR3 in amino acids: CASSLARNQPQHF. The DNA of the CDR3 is TGTGCCAGCAGCTTAGCCCGCAATCAGCCCCAGCATTTT.

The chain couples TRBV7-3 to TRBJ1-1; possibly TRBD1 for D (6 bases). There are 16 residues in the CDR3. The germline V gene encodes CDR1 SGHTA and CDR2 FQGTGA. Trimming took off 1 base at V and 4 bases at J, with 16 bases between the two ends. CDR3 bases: TGTGCCAGCAGCTTAATAGGCGGGGGCAGGTTCACTGAAGCTTTCTTT. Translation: CASSLIGGGRFTEAFF.

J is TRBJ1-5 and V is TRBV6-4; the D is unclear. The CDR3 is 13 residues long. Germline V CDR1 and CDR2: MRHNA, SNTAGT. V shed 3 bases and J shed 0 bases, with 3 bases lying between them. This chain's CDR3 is CASSESSNQPQHF. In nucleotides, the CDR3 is TGTGCCAGCAGTGAAAGTAGCAATCAGCCCCAGCATTTT.

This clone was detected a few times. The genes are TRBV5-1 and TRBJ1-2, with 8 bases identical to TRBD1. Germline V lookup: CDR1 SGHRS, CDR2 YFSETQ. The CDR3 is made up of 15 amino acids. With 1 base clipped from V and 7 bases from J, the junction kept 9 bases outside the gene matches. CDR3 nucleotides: TGCGCCAGCAGCTTGATTGGACAGGGCTGGGGTGGCTACACCTTC. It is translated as CASSLIGQGWGGYTF. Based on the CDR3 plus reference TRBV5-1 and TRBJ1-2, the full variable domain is KAGVTQTPRYLIKTRGQQVTLSCSPISGHRSVSWYQQTPGQGLQFLFEYFSETQRNKGNFPGRFSGRQFSNSRSEMNVSTLELGDSALYLCASSLIGQGWGGYTFGSGTRLTVV.

This chain's CDR3 is CASSLWGNTEAFF. The CDR3 nucleotides are TGTGCCAGCAGTCTCTGGGGGAACACTGAAGCTTTCTTT. V usage is TRBV2 and J usage is TRBJ1-1, with D uncertain. V was pared by 5 bases and J by 1 base, with 8 bases between. Germline CDR1 and CDR2: SNHLY and FYNNEI. This CDR3 region has 13 residues.

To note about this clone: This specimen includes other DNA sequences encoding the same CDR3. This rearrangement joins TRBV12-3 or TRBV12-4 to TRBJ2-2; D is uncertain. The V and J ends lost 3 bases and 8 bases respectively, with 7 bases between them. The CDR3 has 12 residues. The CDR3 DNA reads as TGTGCCAGCAGTTTTGGCACAGGGGAGCTGTTTTTT. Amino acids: CASSFGTGELFF.

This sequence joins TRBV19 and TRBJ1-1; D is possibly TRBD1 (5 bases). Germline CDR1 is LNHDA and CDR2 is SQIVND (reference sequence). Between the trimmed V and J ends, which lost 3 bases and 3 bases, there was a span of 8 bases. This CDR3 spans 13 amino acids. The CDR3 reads CASSIWGDTEAFF. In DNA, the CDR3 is TGTGCCAGTAGTATCTGGGGGGACACTGAAGCTTTCTTT.

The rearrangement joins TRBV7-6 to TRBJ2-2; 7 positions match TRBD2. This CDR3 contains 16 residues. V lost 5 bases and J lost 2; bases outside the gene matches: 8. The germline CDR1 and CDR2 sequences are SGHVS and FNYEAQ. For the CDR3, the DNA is TGTGCCAGCAGCCCCAGGGACTACCCCAACACCGGGGAGCTGTTTTTT. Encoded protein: CASSPRDYPNTGELFF.

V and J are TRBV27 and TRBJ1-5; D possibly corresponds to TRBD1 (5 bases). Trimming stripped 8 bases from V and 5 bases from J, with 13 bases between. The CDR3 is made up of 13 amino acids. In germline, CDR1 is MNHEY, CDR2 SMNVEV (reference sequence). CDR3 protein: CASGGVGDQPQHF. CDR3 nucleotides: TGTGCCAGCGGGGGGGTCGGCGATCAGCCCCAGCATTTT.

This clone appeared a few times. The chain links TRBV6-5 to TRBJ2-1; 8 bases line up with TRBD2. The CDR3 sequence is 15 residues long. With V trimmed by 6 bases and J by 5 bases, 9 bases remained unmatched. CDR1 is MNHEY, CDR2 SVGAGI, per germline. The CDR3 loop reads CASSGGGALNNEQFF. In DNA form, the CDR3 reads TGTGCCAGCAGCGGGGGGGGCGCCCTGAACAATGAGCAGTTCTTC.

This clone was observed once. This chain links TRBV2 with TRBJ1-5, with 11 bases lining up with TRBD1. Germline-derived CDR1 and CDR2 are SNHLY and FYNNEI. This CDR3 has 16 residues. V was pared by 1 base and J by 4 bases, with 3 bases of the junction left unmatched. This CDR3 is CASSEGTGGKNQPQHF. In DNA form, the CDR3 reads TGTGCCAGCAGTGAAGGGACAGGGGGCAAGAATCAGCCCCAGCATTTT. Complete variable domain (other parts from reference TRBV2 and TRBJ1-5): EPEVTQTPSHQVTQMGQEVILRCVPISNHLYFYWYRQILGQKVEFLVSFYNNEISEKSEIFDDQFSVERPDGSNFTLKIRSTKLEDSAMYFCASSEGTGGKNQPQHFGDGTRLSIL.

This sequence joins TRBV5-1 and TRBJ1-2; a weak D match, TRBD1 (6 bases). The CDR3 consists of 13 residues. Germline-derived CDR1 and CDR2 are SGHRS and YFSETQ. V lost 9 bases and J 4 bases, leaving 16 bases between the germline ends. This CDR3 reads CATTAGAGYGYTF. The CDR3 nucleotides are TGCGCCACCACCGCAGGGGCCGGCTATGGCTACACCTTC.

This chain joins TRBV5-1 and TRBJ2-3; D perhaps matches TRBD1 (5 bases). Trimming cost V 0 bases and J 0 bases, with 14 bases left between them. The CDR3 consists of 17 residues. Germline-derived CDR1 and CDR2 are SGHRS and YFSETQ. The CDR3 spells CASSLARSGFSTDTQYF. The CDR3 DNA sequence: TGCGCCAGCAGCTTGGCCCGGTCAGGGTTCAGCACAGATACGCAGTATTTT.